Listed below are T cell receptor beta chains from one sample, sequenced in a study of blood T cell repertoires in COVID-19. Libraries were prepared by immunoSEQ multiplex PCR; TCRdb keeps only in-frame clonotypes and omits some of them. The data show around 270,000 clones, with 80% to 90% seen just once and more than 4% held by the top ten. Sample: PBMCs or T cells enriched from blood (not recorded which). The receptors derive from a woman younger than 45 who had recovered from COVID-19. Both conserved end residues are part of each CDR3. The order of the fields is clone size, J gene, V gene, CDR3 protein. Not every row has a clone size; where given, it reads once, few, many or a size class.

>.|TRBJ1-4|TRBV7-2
CASTTGSFSEKLFF
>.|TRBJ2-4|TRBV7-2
CASSLTGYNKNIQYF
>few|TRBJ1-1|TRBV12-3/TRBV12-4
CASSLGSEAFF
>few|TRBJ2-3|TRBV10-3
CAIRPTSGPTDTQYF
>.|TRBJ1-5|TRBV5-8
CASSLDQGGKQPQHF
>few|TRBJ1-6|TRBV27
CASSLVGNTGGSYNSPLHF
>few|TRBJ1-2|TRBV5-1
CASREGTGGYTF
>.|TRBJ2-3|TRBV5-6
CASSERTGKRTDTQYF
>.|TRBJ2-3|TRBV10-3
CAIRLTGGDGDTQYF
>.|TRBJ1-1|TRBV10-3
CAIREKDNMNTEAFF
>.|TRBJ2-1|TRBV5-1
CASSLASSYNEQFF
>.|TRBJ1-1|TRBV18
CASSAGGDAEAFF
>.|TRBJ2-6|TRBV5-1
CASSAGVGANVLTF
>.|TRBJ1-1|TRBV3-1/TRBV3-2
CASSPSGLEAFF
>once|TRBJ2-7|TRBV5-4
CASSLIGSSYEQYF
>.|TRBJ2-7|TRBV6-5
CASRDSSSYEQYF
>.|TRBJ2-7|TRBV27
CASSLQRGAGYEQYF
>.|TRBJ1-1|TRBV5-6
CASSFMSGGRSTEAFF
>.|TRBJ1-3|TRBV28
CASSFGGASSGNTIYF
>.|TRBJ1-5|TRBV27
CASRHNSNQPQHF
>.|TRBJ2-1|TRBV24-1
CATSDSGLAGGGSYNEQFF
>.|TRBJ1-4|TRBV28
CASMMDSSNEKLFF
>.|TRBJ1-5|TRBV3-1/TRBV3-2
CASSQDWTGKGQPQHF
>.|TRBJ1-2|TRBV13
CASSLLAQGGYGYTF
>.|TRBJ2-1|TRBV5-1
CASSLGRSSGGAAEQFF
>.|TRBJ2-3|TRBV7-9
CASSWTSSLAGEVDTQYF
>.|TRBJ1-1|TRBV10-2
CASLGQGRPNTEAFF
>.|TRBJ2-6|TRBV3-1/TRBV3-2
CASSNRQGRSGANVLTF
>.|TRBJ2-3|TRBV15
CATEQGRTDTQYF
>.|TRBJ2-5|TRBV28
CASRRGNYRDREQETQYF
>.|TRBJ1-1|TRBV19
CASSIDWARPEAFF
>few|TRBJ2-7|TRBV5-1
CASSLGEGGYEQYF
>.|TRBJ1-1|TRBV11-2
CASSYSTEAFF
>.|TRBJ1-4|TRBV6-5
CASSYISSGEKLFF
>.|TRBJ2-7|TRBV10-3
CAISDGREGPAEQYF
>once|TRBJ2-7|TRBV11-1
CASSVPDRSSYEQYF
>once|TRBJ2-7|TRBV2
CASSEAGLRDSSYEQYF
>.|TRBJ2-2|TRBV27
CASRTTSTGELFF
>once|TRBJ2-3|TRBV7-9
CASSRTSGPRDTQYF
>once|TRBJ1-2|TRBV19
CASTNRTGMTGYTF
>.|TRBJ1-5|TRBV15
CATSRDGGRGRNQPQHF
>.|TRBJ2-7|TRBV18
CASSPPASGIRDYEQYF
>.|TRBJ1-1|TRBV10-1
CASSDAQGNTEAFF
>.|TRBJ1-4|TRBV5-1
CASSLEGGPLATNEKLFF
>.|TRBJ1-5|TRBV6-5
CASSYDSSNNQPQHF
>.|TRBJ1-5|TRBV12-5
CASGFGGDQPQHF
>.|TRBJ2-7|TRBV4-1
CASSQGGGRAPYEQYF